These 5 T cell receptor beta chains originate from one sample sequenced in a study of chemoradiotherapy in HPV16-positive cancers. Using immunoSEQ multiplex PCR, the repertoire was profiled, and TCRdb retains in-frame clones only, with some absent. The profile shows 5,000 or so clones, about 76% of them singletons. Material: tumor tissue, obtained from a patient who underwent chemoradiotherapy. The receptors derive from a human donor with HPV-associated anogenital cancer.

J is TRBJ2-2 and V is TRBV10-3; TRBD2 matches 9 bases. V trimming: 5 bases; J trimming: 3 bases; junction bases outside the gene matches: 7. Germline V CDR1 and CDR2: ENHRY, SYGVKD. The CDR3 extends over 16 amino acids. CDR3 region: CAISHSGSSDTGELFF. DNA for the CDR3: TGTGCCATCAGTCATAGCGGGAGTTCGGACACCGGGGAGCTGTTTTTT.

The chain carries TRBV10-2 and TRBJ1-2; unclear D gene. The length of the CDR3 is 15 residues. Germline CDR1 is WSHSY and CDR2 is SAAADI. V lost 3 bases to trimming and J lost 8 bases, with 19 bases between them. The CDR3 reads CASSDSGSGYSGYTF. The CDR3 DNA reads as TGCGCCAGCAGTGATAGTGGTTCGGGGTATAGCGGCTACACCTTC.

Details on this clone: The junction does not match germline at one end; this may be a read error. The V gene is TRBV2, the J gene TRBJ2-5; 9 positions agree with TRBD2. Germline CDR1 is SNHLY and CDR2 is FYNNEI. The length of the CDR3 is 14 residues. The CDR3 nucleotides are TGTGCCAGCTACTCTAGCGGGGTTGAAGAGGCCCAGTACTTC. Translation: CASYSSGVEEAQYF.

V usage is TRBV14 and J usage is TRBJ2-2; the D call may be TRBD1 or TRBD2 (6 bases each). The germline V gene encodes CDR1 SGHDN and CDR2 FVKESK. This CDR3 comprises 19 residues. The V and J ends lost 0 bases and 5 bases respectively, with 22 bases between them. The CDR3, as DNA: TGTGCCAGCAGCCAAGATCTCTCCACAGGGAGGAATTTGACCGGGGAGCTGTTTTTT. This translates into CASSQDLSTGRNLTGELFF.

This clone was picked up a small number of times. The chain links TRBV28 to TRBJ2-2; 7 bases map to TRBD1. This CDR3 is built from 14 residues. After removal of 6 bases from V and 3 bases from J, the junction contained 4 bases not matched to a gene. CDR1 and CDR2 (germline): MDHEN, SYDVKM. CDR3: CASSRGQYTGELFF. CDR3 DNA sequence: TGTGCCAGCAGCCGGGGACAGTACACCGGGGAGCTGTTTTTT.